A selection of T cell receptor beta chains follows, all from one sample in a study of T cell responses to AZD1222 COVID-19 vaccine. Clones were sequenced by immunoSEQ multiplex PCR, and TCRdb holds only the in-frame ones, with some missing. In the table there are tens of thousands of clones, over 80% of which are singletons. The starting material was peripheral blood, obtained on day 0 of MenACWY control vaccination. The receptors come from an adult in good health. Both conserved end residues are part of each CDR3. The D gene is left open where the match is weak. Where a row states a size, it is once, few, many or the class of an expanded clone; other rows omit it.

clone_size,d_call,v_call,j_call,cdr3_nt,cdr3_aa
once,.,TRBV6-5,TRBJ1-1,TGTGCCAGCAGTTACCAGGGTTACACTGAAGCTTTCTTT,CASSYQGYTEAFF
.,.,TRBV28,TRBJ1-4,TGTGCCAGCAGGACCGGGACAAATCTGGTAAAACTGTTTTTT,CASRTGTNLVKLFF
once,.,TRBV28,TRBJ2-1,TGTGCCAGCAGAACCGCGACTAGCTACAATGAGCAGTTCTTC,CASRTATSYNEQFF
.,.,TRBV2,TRBJ1-4,TGTGCCAGCATATTACAGGCAACTAATGAAAAACTGTTTTTT,CASILQATNEKLFF
.,.,TRBV14,TRBJ2-2,TGTGCCAGCAGCCAAGTTAGCGGCTTGGGGGGAACCGGGGAGCTGTTTTTT,CASSQVSGLGGTGELFF
.,.,TRBV7-2,TRBJ2-1,TGTGCCAGCAGCTTAGGCGCAAGCACTCTCTACGGTGAGCAGTTCTTC,CASSLGASTLYGEQFF
.,TRBD2,TRBV3-1/TRBV3-2,TRBJ2-1,TGTGCCAGCAGCCATCTAGCGGGAGGCGGGAATGAGCAGTTCTTC,CASSHLAGGGNEQFF
.,.,TRBV10-3,TRBJ1-3,TGTGCCATCAGTGAGTACGAAGTCAGCTCTGGAAACACCATATATTTT,CAISEYEVSSGNTIYF
.,.,TRBV7-6,TRBJ2-7,TGTGCCAGCAGCCCCGGTGGCTACGAGCAGTACTTC,CASSPGGYEQYF
.,TRBD1,TRBV5-1,TRBJ1-4,TGCGCCAGCAGCTCATTTTCTCCGGGACAGGGTGTTGAAAAACTGTTTTTT,CASSSFSPGQGVEKLFF
.,.,TRBV7-3,TRBJ1-1,TGTGCCAGCAGCTCGGGGGGGAACACTGAAGCTTTCTTT,CASSSGGNTEAFF
.,.,TRBV20-1,TRBJ1-2,TGCAGTGCTAGTCCAGTCCAGGCCGGGGGGGATGGCTACACCTTC,CSASPVQAGGDGYTF
.,TRBD1,TRBV10-1,TRBJ2-1,TGCGCCAGCAGTGCCGGGACAGGCTCCTACAATGAGCAGTTCTTC,CASSAGTGSYNEQFF
.,TRBD1,TRBV24-1,TRBJ1-5,TGTGCCACCAGTGATCCGGACAGGCTAGGGAGGCAGCCCCAGCATTTT,CATSDPDRLGRQPQHF
.,.,TRBV4-3,TRBJ1-4,TGCGCCAGCAGCCAGGGTACGGGACAAACGAATGAAAAACTGTTTTTT,CASSQGTGQTNEKLFF
.,TRBD2,TRBV4-1,TRBJ2-7,TGCGCCAGCAGCCAAGGAATTACGGCGGGAGCCCCCTACGAGCAGTACTTC,CASSQGITAGAPYEQYF
.,TRBD1,TRBV29-1,TRBJ1-2,TGCAGCGTTGTCCCTCCCGGACAGGAGGGCTATGGCTACACCTTC,CSVVPPGQEGYGYTF
.,.,TRBV7-8,TRBJ2-2,TGTGCCAGCAGCTTAGCGGGGGGGGACAGACCTTCGAACACCGGGGAGCTGTTTTTT,CASSLAGGDRPSNTGELFF
.,.,TRBV6-5,TRBJ2-1,TGTGCCAGCAGTCCCCCGCGCGGAAGCGAGTTCTTC,CASSPPRGSEFF
.,.,TRBV14,TRBJ2-2,TGTGCCAGCAGCCAAGGGAGCGGCAGGACGAACACCGGGGAGCTGTTTTTT,CASSQGSGRTNTGELFF
.,TRBD2,TRBV5-1,TRBJ2-1,TGCGCCAGCAGCTTGGCCGATGGCGGGAGCTCCTACAATGAGCAGTTCTTC,CASSLADGGSSYNEQFF
.,TRBD2,TRBV9,TRBJ2-1,TGTGCCAGCAGCGTAGTTGGTAGCGGGGCAACCTACAATGAGCAGTTCTTC,CASSVVGSGATYNEQFF
.,TRBD1,TRBV6-1,TRBJ2-4,TGTGCCAGCAGTGACAAGGGACAGGGGCGAGGCATTCAGTACTTC,CASSDKGQGRGIQYF
.,.,TRBV7-7,TRBJ1-1,TGTGCCAGCAGCCGGGACGTTAACACTGAAGCTTTCTTT,CASSRDVNTEAFF
.,TRBD1,TRBV7-3,TRBJ2-3,TGTGCCAGCAGCCCCGGACAGGGGGCAGATACGCAGTATTTT,CASSPGQGADTQYF
.,.,TRBV11-2,TRBJ2-5,TGTGCCAGCAGCCTAGCGCAAGAGACCCAGTACTTC,CASSLAQETQYF
.,.,TRBV30,TRBJ2-3,TGTGCTCGGAGCTACGGAGCCGACACAGATACGCAGTATTTT,CARSYGADTDTQYF
once,.,TRBV18,TRBJ2-7,TGTGCCAGCTCACTAGGGGTCCCGATAAACTACGAGCAGTACTTC,CASSLGVPINYEQYF
.,.,TRBV9,TRBJ1-1,TGTGCCAGCAGCGGACCGGGTCGGATGAACACTGAAGCTTTCTTT,CASSGPGRMNTEAFF
.,TRBD1,TRBV5-1,TRBJ2-6,TGCGCCAGCAGCAACGGGACAGCCATCTCTGGGGCCAACGTCCTGACTTTC,CASSNGTAISGANVLTF
.,TRBD2,TRBV10-3,TRBJ2-3,TGTGCCATCAGTGAGACCCTTAGCGGGAGCAGAGGGGATACGCAGTATTTT,CAISETLSGSRGDTQYF
.,TRBD1,TRBV7-2,TRBJ1-1,TGTGCCAGCAGCTGGGGACAGGGACAAACTGAAGCTTTCTTT,CASSWGQGQTEAFF
.,.,TRBV5-1,TRBJ1-6,TGCGCCAGCAGACGGGAGGGGAATTCACCCCTCCACTTT,CASRREGNSPLHF
.,.,TRBV27,TRBJ1-1,TGTGCCAGCAGTTTCACAAGACAGGCTGGCACTGAAGCTTTCTTT,CASSFTRQAGTEAFF
.,.,TRBV5-1,TRBJ2-1,TGCGCCAGCAGCTCCTCGTCTGGGGGTGAGCAGTTCTTC,CASSSSSGGEQFF
.,.,TRBV19,TRBJ1-4,TGTGCCAAGCAGGCAGGGTTGGGGGAAAAACTGTTTTTT,CAKQAGLGEKLFF
few,TRBD2,TRBV2,TRBJ2-3,TGTGCCAGCGGGAGGGAGTCGTGGGGACTAGCGGGAGAGGGCACAGATACGCAGTATTTT,CASGRESWGLAGEGTDTQYF
few,.,TRBV5-1,TRBJ1-1,TGCGCCAGCAGGGAAAGTCTGAACACTGAAGCTTTCTTT,CASRESLNTEAFF
.,.,TRBV3-1/TRBV3-2,TRBJ1-4,TGTGCCAGCAGCCAAGCAGGGGCGAAAAAACTGTTTTTT,CASSQAGAKKLFF
.,TRBD2,TRBV28,TRBJ2-3,TGTGCCAGCAGGGCCCAGGCACTAGCGGGAGATACGCAGTATTTT,CASRAQALAGDTQYF
.,TRBD2,TRBV5-1,TRBJ2-3,TGCGCCAGCAGCGGTGGGACTAGCGGCTACACAGATACGCAGTATTTT,CASSGGTSGYTDTQYF
once,TRBD1,TRBV25-1,TRBJ1-6,TGTGCCAGCCGCGGGACAGGGGAAAATTCACCCCTCCACTTT,CASRGTGENSPLHF
.,TRBD1,TRBV5-4,TRBJ2-7,TGTGCCAGCAGCCCCCGGGACAGAGCCTACGAGCAGTACTTC,CASSPRDRAYEQYF
.,.,TRBV5-1,TRBJ1-4,TGCGCCAGCCGCGATCCAGGCGTTGAAAAACTGTTTTTT,CASRDPGVEKLFF
.,TRBD2,TRBV7-8,TRBJ2-3,TGTGCCAGCAGCTTAGGGGATTGGACTAGCGGGCGCCTCTTGTATTTT,CASSLGDWTSGRLLYF
.,TRBD1,TRBV5-5,TRBJ2-7,TGTGCCAGCAGTTGGAGGGGGCCGATACAGGGGGACGAGCAGTACTTC,CASSWRGPIQGDEQYF
.,.,TRBV19,TRBJ2-7,TGTGCCAGTAGTATCCCCCCTGCGCACGAGCAGTACTTC,CASSIPPAHEQYF
.,.,TRBV10-3,TRBJ1-6,TGTGCCATCAGTGGGGGTGTGGGGGACTGGTCACCCCTCCACTTT,CAISGGVGDWSPLHF
few,.,TRBV21-1,TRBJ2-5,TGTGCCAGCAGCAAATACCACAGGGGACTCCAAGAGACCCAGTACTTC,CASSKYHRGLQETQYF
.,.,TRBV19,TRBJ1-4,TGTGCCAGTAGTCCTACAGCCCAGTATAATGAAAAACTGTTTTTT,CASSPTAQYNEKLFF
.,TRBD1,TRBV7-9,TRBJ2-7,TGTGCCAGCAGTCGGCCGGGACAGGGGGCCGAGCAGTACTTC,CASSRPGQGAEQYF
.,.,TRBV19,TRBJ2-3,TGTGCCAGTAGGGCTAGCTCGATCACAGATACGCAGTATTTT,CASRASSITDTQYF
.,TRBD2,TRBV7-9,TRBJ2-7,TGTGCCAGCAGCGGATCCCTAGCGGGAGTCGAGCAGTACTTC,CASSGSLAGVEQYF